These 6 T cell receptor beta chains were sequenced from one sample in a study of blood T cell repertoires in COVID-19 (dated by TCRdb to 2019 to 2021). The library was built by means of the immunoSEQ multiplex PCR assay. In TCRdb, the immuneACCESS table is reduced to in-frame sequences with V and J assigned. These tables do not hold every clone; where another copy was compared, an unresolved V gene accounts for under half, and the others remain unexplained. Counted in this sample were some 110,000 clones; more than 85% of them appeared once. The top ten hold 6% of the sample. What was sequenced was peripheral blood. The receptor set was obtained from a human donor in a cohort sampled during active COVID-19.

CDR3 DNA sequence: TGTGCCAGTAAGGAAACTCGGGGGGCGATTGATGAGCAGTTCTTC. It encodes CASKETRGAIDEQFF. The chain recombines TRBV19 with TRBJ2-1; D possibly corresponds to TRBD2 (7 bases). Per germline, CDR1 LNHDA and CDR2 SQIVND (reference sequence). The CDR3 extends over 15 amino acids. Deletions cut 7 bases from V and 8 bases from J, with 21 bases between.

The rearrangement uses TRBV5-1 and TRBJ1-1; 8 bases agree with TRBD1. Per germline, CDR1 SGHRS and CDR2 YFSETQ. Losses at the gene ends were 5 bases for V and 6 bases for J; bases not matched to a gene: 9. The CDR3 runs 14 residues. Here the CDR3 reads CASSYRGEGSEAFF. In nucleotides, the CDR3 is TGCGCCAGCAGTTACAGGGGGGAAGGGTCTGAAGCTTTCTTT.

In its sample, this clone was seen once. The gene calls are TRBV10-3 and TRBJ1-5; D possibly corresponds to TRBD1 (6 bases). Germline values: CDR1 ENHRY, CDR2 SYGVKD. Trimming took off 5 bases at V and 0 bases at J, with 11 bases between the two ends. The CDR3 is 15 amino acids. CDR3 nucleotides: TGTGCCATCAGTCGGGACACATATAGCAATCAGCCCCAGCATTTT. It yields the protein CAISRDTYSNQPQHF.

V usage is TRBV21-1 and J usage is TRBJ2-3; the table's D call TRBD2 went unverified against the DNA. TRBV21-1 has pseudogene status. The CDR3 sequence is 16 residues long. The CDR3 sequence is CASSLLRGTSTDTQYF. DNA for the CDR3: TGTGCCAGCAGCCTCTTGCGGGGGACTAGCACAGATACGCAGTATTTT.

This chain uses TRBV6-2 or TRBV6-3 with TRBJ2-7, with D maybe TRBD2 (6 bases). Trimming cost V 5 bases and J 2 bases, with 16 bases left between them. This CDR3 is 15 amino acids long. CDR1 and CDR2 from the germline V gene are MNHEY and SVGEGT. The CDR3 loop reads CASSPIIAEAYEQYF. The CDR3 region has the DNA TGTGCCAGCAGTCCCATAATAGCGGAAGCCTACGAGCAGTACTTC.

This chain uses TRBV29-1 with TRBJ1-2, with TRBD1 matching 7 bases. This CDR3 has 16 amino acids. CDR1 is SQVTM and CDR2 is ANQGSEA in the germline V gene. J was trimmed by 0 bases and V by 2 bases; bases with no gene match: 9. The CDR3 nucleotides read TGCAGCGTTGAACGGGACAGCTATGTTTCTAACTATGGCTACACCTTC. Protein: CSVERDSYVSNYGYTF.